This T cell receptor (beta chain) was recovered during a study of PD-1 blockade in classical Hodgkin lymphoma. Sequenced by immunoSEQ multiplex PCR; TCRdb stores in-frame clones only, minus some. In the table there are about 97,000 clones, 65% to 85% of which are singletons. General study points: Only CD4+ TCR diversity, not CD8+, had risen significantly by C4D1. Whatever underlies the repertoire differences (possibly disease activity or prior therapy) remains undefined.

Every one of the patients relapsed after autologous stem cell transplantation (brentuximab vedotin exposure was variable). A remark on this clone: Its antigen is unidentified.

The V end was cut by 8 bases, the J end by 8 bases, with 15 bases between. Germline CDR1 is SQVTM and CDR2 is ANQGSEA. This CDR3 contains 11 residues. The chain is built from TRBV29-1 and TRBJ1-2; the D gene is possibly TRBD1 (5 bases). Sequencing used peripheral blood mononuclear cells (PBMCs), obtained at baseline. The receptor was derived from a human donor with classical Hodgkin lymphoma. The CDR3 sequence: CSTYFGAGYTF. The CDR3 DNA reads TGCAGCACCTACTTCGGGGCAGGCTACACCTTC.